Each of the 9 T cell receptor beta chains below was sequenced from the same sample in a study of T cells in Graves' hyperthyroidism and ophthalmopathy. Researchers amplified the TCR beta CDR3 regions from RNA transcripts. TCR CDR3 regions were first amplified by RT-PCR with HTBI primers. Using its own MiXCR run on the multiplex PCR reads, TCRdb lists one record per CDR3 protein. Of 800,000 or so distinct CDR3 sequences in the sample, about 38% are singletons; the top ten hold 7.5% to 9.5%. Sequenced input: blood. Every receptor here comes from a young man with Graves' hyperthyroidism.

V gene TRBV9 combines with J gene TRBJ2-7; TRBD2 might be the D (6 bases). The CDR3 spans 12 residues. Trimming left V 3 bases short and J 6 bases short, with 10 bases between. Germline CDR1 is SGDLS and CDR2 is YYNGEE. The DNA for the CDR3 is TGTGCCAGCAGCGGGGGGGAGCGCGAGCAGTACTTC. Its protein is CASSGGEREQYF.

The gene calls are TRBV29-1 and TRBJ1-4, with a tentative D call TRBD1 (6 bases). The CDR3 consists of 15 residues. Trimming pared 2 bases from V and 17 bases from J, leaving 27 bases between. From germline, CDR1 is SQVTM and CDR2 ANQGSEA. The DNA of the CDR3 is TGCAGCGTTGAACGGGACGGACGTGTCGGGGACAACTGTTTTTTT. Protein product: CSVERDGRVGDNCFF. Full variable domain (outside the CDR3, taken from reference TRBV29-1 and TRBJ1-4): SAVISQKPSRDICQRGTSLTIQCQVDSQVTMMFWYRQQPGQSLTLIATANQGSEATYESGFVIDKFPISRPNLTFSTLTVSNMSPEDSSIYLCSVERDGRVGDNCFFGSGTQLSVL.

The rearrangement links TRBV19 to TRBJ1-5; no definite D call. CDR1 LNHDA and CDR2 SQIVND come from the germline V gene (reference sequence). Trimming pared 7 bases from V and 4 bases from J, leaving 23 bases between. The CDR3 is 17 residues long. CDR3 loop: CASTTGGIFQPNQPQHF. The CDR3 DNA follows: TGTGCCAGTACTACCGGAGGGATTTTCCAGCCGAATCAGCCCCAGCATTTT.

With respect to this clonotype: This clone may be a read error of a much larger clone one base away. The gene calls are TRBV24-1 and TRBJ2-7; 10 bases fit TRBD2. After removal of 6 bases from V and 3 bases from J, the junction contained 7 bases not matched to a gene. The CDR3 length is 15 residues. Germline-derived CDR1 and CDR2 are KGHDR and SFDVKD. CDR3 residues: CATSKSGRASYEQYV. DNA of the CDR3: TGTGCCACCAGTAAAAGCGGGAGGGCCAGCTACGAGCAGTACGTC.

This clonotype has more than one count but fewer than ten. This chain joins TRBV4-1 and TRBJ2-5, with TRBD2 as a possible D gene (5 bases). V lost 4 bases and J 4 bases, leaving 13 bases between the germline ends. CDR3 length: 14 residues. Germline V gene lookup returns CDR1 MGHRA and CDR2 YSYEKL. CDR3 nucleotides: TGCGCCAGCAGCCGGACTGGACCCCCAGAGACCCAGTACTTC. It yields the protein CASSRTGPPETQYF.

This clonotype came up many times. This chain links TRBV29-1 with TRBJ1-5; possibly TRBD1 for D (5 bases). Deletions cut 4 bases from V and 4 bases from J, with 11 bases between. The CDR3 consists of 13 residues. In germline, CDR1 is SQVTM, CDR2 ANQGSEA. The CDR3 sequence is CSVVSRANQPQHF. The CDR3 coding sequence is TGCAGCGTTGTAAGCAGGGCTAATCAGCCCCAGCATTTT.

This clonotype has more than one count but fewer than ten. The chain uses TRBV9 and TRBJ2-5, with a tentative D call TRBD2 (7 bases). The germline V gene has CDR1 SGDLS and CDR2 YYNGEE. This CDR3 is 14 amino acids long. Trimming shortened V by 5 bases and J by 10 bases, and 21 bases separated the two germline ends. CDR3 protein: CASSPPRGGAIQYF. For the CDR3, the DNA is TGTGCCAGCAGTCCCCCGCGTGGGGGGGCTATCCAGTACTTC.

This clonotype showed up many times. J is TRBJ2-7 and V is TRBV20-1; D is ambiguous. CDR1 is DFQATT and CDR2 is SNEGSKA in the germline V gene (reference sequence). The CDR3 totals 11 residues. Trimming left V 1 base short and J 7 bases short, with 8 bases between. CDR3 loop: CSARGEDEQYF. The CDR3 DNA reads TGCAGTGCTAGAGGGGAAGATGAGCAGTACTTC.

The chain is built from TRBV2 and TRBJ1-6; possibly TRBD1 for D (6 bases). Between the trimmed V and J ends, which lost 5 bases and 5 bases, there was a span of 10 bases. Germline-derived CDR1 and CDR2 are SNHLY and FYNNEI. The CDR3 has 14 amino acids. The DNA of the CDR3 is TGTGCCAGCAGTCGCAGGGGCCATAATTCACCCCTCCACTTT. This encodes CASSRRGHNSPLHF.